The 2 T cell receptor beta chains reported below all come from one sample, sequenced in a study of cytomegalovirus exposure and HLA in healthy donors. PCR amplification relied on 60 Vbeta primers (plus 13 Jbeta primers). TCRdb's copy holds only in-frame clones and misses some; the assay was immunoSEQ multiplex PCR. This sample's table has 100,000 to 150,000 clones. The sequencing input was PBMCs. The receptors were gathered from a man aged 30 to 45 in good health and CMV-seronegative.

The chain carries TRBV7-2 and TRBJ2-3; TRBD2 aligns across 8 bases. Trimming cost V 7 bases and J 9 bases; bases outside gene matches: 12. The CDR3 contains 14 residues. Germline lookup yields CDR1 SGHTA and CDR2 FQGNSA. CDR3 sequence reads: CASNRGGPGRTQYF. CDR3 bases: TGTGCCAGCAATCGGGGGGGTCCCGGGAGGACGCAGTATTTT.

The V call is TRBV10-3, the J call TRBJ1-2; 7 nucleotides agree with TRBD1. V shed 6 bases and J 4 bases; nucleotides not matched to a gene: 5. There are 13 residues in the CDR3. Germline V gene lookup returns CDR1 ENHRY and CDR2 SYGVKD. DNA for the CDR3: TGTGCCATCAGCAGCCGGGACAGCTATGGCTACACCTTC. This sequence encodes CAISSRDSYGYTF.